This T cell receptor (beta chain) was sequenced for a study of shared clonotypes between healthy human individuals. The germline CDR1 and CDR2 sequences are SGHTA and FQGNSA. This CDR3 spans 16 amino acids. The V end was cut by 5 bases, the J end by 1 base, with 14 bases between. Produced via immunoSEQ multiplex PCR; TCRdb's table is partial and in-frame only. The data hold about 1.5 million clones, with over 95% observed a single time. This TCR was recovered from a man in his thirties or forties in good health. The sequenced sample consisted of naive CD4+ T cells sorted from blood. Regarding subset: CD45RA+ positively selected. The rearrangement links TRBV7-2 to TRBJ2-2; D might be TRBD1 (6 bases). The CDR3 bases are TGTGCCAGCAGCCCATACAGGGTTGGGAACACCGGGGAGCTGTTTTTT. Translating gives CASSPYRVGNTGELFF.